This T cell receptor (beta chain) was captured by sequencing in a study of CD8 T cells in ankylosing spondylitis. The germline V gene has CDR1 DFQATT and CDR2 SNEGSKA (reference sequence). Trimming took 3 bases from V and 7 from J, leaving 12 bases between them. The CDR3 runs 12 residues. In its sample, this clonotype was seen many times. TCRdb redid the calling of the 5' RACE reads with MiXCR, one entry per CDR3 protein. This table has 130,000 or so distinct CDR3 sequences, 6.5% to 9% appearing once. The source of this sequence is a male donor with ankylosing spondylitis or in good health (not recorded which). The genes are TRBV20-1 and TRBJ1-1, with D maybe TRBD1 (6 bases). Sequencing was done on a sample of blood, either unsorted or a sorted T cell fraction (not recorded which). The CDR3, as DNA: TGCAGTGCTAGTCTGGGGGGACATGAAGCTTTCTTT. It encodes CSASLGGHEAFF.